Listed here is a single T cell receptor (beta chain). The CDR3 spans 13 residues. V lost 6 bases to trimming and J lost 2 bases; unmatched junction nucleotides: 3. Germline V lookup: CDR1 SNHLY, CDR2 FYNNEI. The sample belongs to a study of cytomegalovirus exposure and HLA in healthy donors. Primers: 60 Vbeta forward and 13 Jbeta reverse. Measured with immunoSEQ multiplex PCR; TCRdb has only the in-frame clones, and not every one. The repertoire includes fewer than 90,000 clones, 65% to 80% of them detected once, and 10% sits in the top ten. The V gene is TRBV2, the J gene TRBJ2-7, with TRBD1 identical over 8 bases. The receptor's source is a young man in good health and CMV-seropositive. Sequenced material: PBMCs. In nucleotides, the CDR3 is TGTGCCAGCAGGTCAGGGGGCCCCTACGAGCAGTACTTC. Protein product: CASRSGGPYEQYF.